Below, 25 T cell receptor beta chains from the same sample are listed, as sequenced in a study of cytomegalovirus exposure and HLA in healthy donors. Amplification used 60 Vbeta primers and 13 Jbeta primers. Assay used: immunoSEQ multiplex PCR; TCRdb lists only in-frame clones, some missing. Here the sample spans over 200,000 clones, about 70% being singletons. Sequenced sample: PBMCs. The receptors derive from a woman in her 30s in good health and CMV-seronegative.

The J gene is TRBJ2-3, the V gene TRBV27; 7 bases are a match to TRBD2. The CDR3 length is 17 residues. The V gene's germline CDR1 is MNHEY and CDR2 SMNVEV (reference sequence). V gave up 3 bases and J gave up 2 bases; unmatched junction bases: 11. DNA of the CDR3: TGTGCCAGCAGTTTTCGGGGAGCGGGACCGAACACAGATACGCAGTATTTT. Translated: CASSFRGAGPNTDTQYF.

The V gene is TRBV19, the J gene TRBJ1-5; D perhaps matches TRBD1 (5 bases). The CDR3 runs to 13 residues. V was shortened by 5 bases and J by 6 bases, with 11 bases between the two germline ends. Germline CDR1 LNHDA, CDR2 SQIVND (reference sequence). Here the CDR3 reads CASSPLGVQPQHF. CDR3 DNA sequence: TGTGCCAGTAGTCCCTTAGGGGTTCAGCCCCAGCATTTT.

CDR3 coding DNA: TGTGCCAGCAGTGAAAACGGCGGGGGGGCCTACAATGAGCAGTTCTTC. This gives the protein CASSENGGGAYNEQFF. The rearrangement uses TRBV6-1 and TRBJ2-1; 9 nucleotides align to TRBD2. CDR1 MNHNS and CDR2 SASEGT come from the germline V gene. The CDR3 totals 16 residues. After removal of 2 bases from V and 2 bases from J, the junction contained 4 bases not matched to a gene.

This chain links TRBV15 with TRBJ2-7; 7 bases line up with TRBD2. The CDR3 covers 15 residues. J lost 7 bases, V lost 0 bases, and 9 bases had no gene match. Looked up from germline, CDR1 is LNHNV and CDR2 is YYDKDF (reference sequence). CDR3 nucleotides: TGTGCCACCAGCAGAGAGGCTAGCGGAGCGGGAGAGCAGTACTTC. Its translation: CATSREASGAGEQYF.

The V gene is TRBV12-5, the J gene TRBJ1-2; 8 bases agree with TRBD1. This CDR3 region has 12 residues. The J segment lost 13 bases and the V segment lost 4 bases, leaving 8 bases of the junction unmatched. In germline, CDR1 is LGHNT, CDR2 FRNRAP. CDR3 sequence reads: CASGSMTGVGTF. The CDR3 nucleotides read TGTGCTAGTGGTTCCATGACAGGGGTAGGCACCTTC. Based on the CDR3 plus reference TRBV12-5 and TRBJ1-2, the full variable domain is DARVTQTPRHKVTEMGQEVTMRCQPILGHNTVFWYRQTMMQGLELLAYFRNRAPLDDSGMPKDRFSAEMPDATLATLKIQPSEPRDSAVYFCASGSMTGVGTFGSGTRLTVV.

The chain links TRBV11-3 to TRBJ2-5; 14 bases are shared with TRBD2. CDR3 length: 16 residues. Germline CDR1 reads SGHNT; CDR2 reads YENEEA. V was clipped by 5 bases and J by 3 bases; unmatched bases: 5. The chain's CDR3 is CASSDGLAGGEETQYF. The CDR3 nucleotides read TGTGCCAGCAGCGACGGACTAGCGGGAGGTGAAGAGACCCAGTACTTC.

This clone was seen more than once but under ten times. This sequence joins TRBV19 and TRBJ1-5, with D tentatively TRBD1 (5 bases). Germline V gives CDR1 LNHDA, CDR2 SQIVND (reference sequence). The CDR3 extends over 13 amino acids. Between the trimmed V and J ends, which lost 4 bases and 3 bases, there was a span of 7 bases. Here the CDR3 reads CASSKTVNQPQHF. The CDR3 nucleotides are TGTGCCAGTAGTAAGACAGTCAATCAGCCCCAGCATTTT. The variable domain in full, completed from reference TRBV19 and TRBJ1-5, reads DGGITQSPKYLFRKEGQNVTLSCEQNLNHDAMYWYRQDPGQGLRLIYYSQIVNDFQKGDIAEGYSVSREKKESFPLTVTSAQKNPTAFYLCASSKTVNQPQHFGDGTRLSIL.

Comment on this clone: The sample contains more than one DNA sequence encoding this CDR3. The chain links TRBV7-9 to TRBJ2-1; 9 nucleotides align to TRBD2. Germline V gives CDR1 SEHNR, CDR2 FQNEAQ (reference sequence). The CDR3 totals 17 residues. The trim removed 3 bases at V and 6 bases at J, leaving 12 bases unmatched. CDR3 protein: CASSFAGGPSRGNEQFF. CDR3 bases: TGTGCCAGCAGCTTCGCGGGAGGGCCCTCCAGGGGCAATGAGCAGTTCTTC.

V gene TRBV18 combines with J gene TRBJ2-2, with D possibly being TRBD1 (6 bases). Trimming shortened V by 3 bases and J by 2 bases, and 10 bases separated the two germline ends. The V gene's germline CDR1 is KGHSH and CDR2 LQKENI. CDR3 length: 15 amino acids. The DNA of the CDR3 is TGTGCCAGCTCACCCGAGACAGGCAACACCGGGGAGCTGTTTTTT. Protein: CASSPETGNTGELFF.

The chain links TRBV11-3 to TRBJ1-1; maybe TRBD1 (5 bases). The ends were cut back, 5 bases at V and 1 base at J, with 17 bases in the middle. CDR3 length: 16 amino acids. Germline V lookup: CDR1 SGHNT, CDR2 YENEEA. CDR3 DNA sequence: TGTGCCAGCAGCCGCTCGGTGGACACGACGAACACTGAAGCTTTCTTT. Its translation is CASSRSVDTTNTEAFF.

V is TRBV9 and J is TRBJ2-5; 11 bases line up with TRBD2. Germline V CDR1 and CDR2: SGDLS, YYNGEE. The CDR3 covers 16 residues. Trimming cost V 2 bases and J 4 bases; bases outside gene matches: 7. CDR3 sequence reads: CASSVDSGGAGETQYF. CDR3 DNA sequence: TGTGCCAGCAGCGTGGATAGCGGGGGGGCCGGAGAGACCCAGTACTTC.

CDR3 DNA sequence: TGTGCCAGTAGTATCGGGCAGGGAATCACTGAAGCTTTCTTT. This codes for CASSIGQGITEAFF. The rearrangement joins TRBV19 to TRBJ1-1, with a possible D match to TRBD1 (5 bases). The V gene's germline CDR1 is LNHDA and CDR2 SQIVND (reference sequence). This CDR3 has 14 amino acids. V was cut by 3 bases and J by 4 bases, with 12 bases left in between.

The gene calls are TRBV27 and TRBJ2-1, with D possibly TRBD2 on 5 matching bases. V was shortened by 6 bases and J by 8 bases, with 14 bases between the two germline ends. The CDR3 is made up of 13 amino acids. Germline-derived CDR1 and CDR2 are MNHEY and SMNVEV (reference sequence). The CDR3 DNA is TGTGCCAGCAGGCCCAGCGGATTTGATGAGCAGTTCTTC. This sequence encodes CASRPSGFDEQFF.

V usage is TRBV2 and J usage is TRBJ1-5; 9 bases are a match to TRBD1. The CDR3 totals 15 residues. With V trimmed by 6 bases and J by 6 bases, 9 bases remained unmatched. Germline lookup yields CDR1 SNHLY and CDR2 FYNNEI. CDR3 residues: CASSGDRAVGQPQHF. Written as DNA, the CDR3 is TGTGCCAGCAGCGGGGACAGGGCTGTAGGTCAGCCCCAGCATTTT.

The chain recombines TRBV5-1 with TRBJ1-2, with 9 positions matching TRBD1. Trimming cost V 5 bases and J 5 bases; bases outside gene matches: 16. Germline loops: CDR1 SGHRS, CDR2 YFSETQ. The CDR3 has 17 residues. The CDR3 nucleotides read TGCGCCAGCAGTTATACAGGGGGCCCCTCCTCTTATTATGGCTACACCTTC. Amino acids: CASSYTGGPSSYYGYTF. Using reference TRBV5-1 and TRBJ1-2 for the parts outside the CDR3, the full variable domain is KAGVTQTPRYLIKTRGQQVTLSCSPISGHRSVSWYQQTPGQGLQFLFEYFSETQRNKGNFPGRFSGRQFSNSRSEMNVSTLELGDSALYLCASSYTGGPSSYYGYTFGSGTRLTVV.

The rearrangement links TRBV30 to TRBJ2-1; 11 positions agree with TRBD2. V trimming: 7 bases; J trimming: 4 bases; junction bases outside the gene matches: 15. CDR1 and CDR2 from the germline V gene are GTSNPN and SVGIG (reference sequence). The CDR3 has 17 residues. CDR3 bases: TGTGCCTTCACTGGCCCCGATGGACTAGCGGGTTACAATGAGCAGTTCTTC. Its translation is CAFTGPDGLAGYNEQFF.

This clone has more than one count but fewer than ten. The rearrangement links TRBV5-4 to TRBJ1-2, with 7 bases aligning to TRBD1. Per the germline V gene, CDR1 is SGHNT and CDR2 is YYREEE (reference sequence). The junction had 13 bases not matched to a gene; V was cut back by 4 bases and J by 10 bases. The CDR3 consists of 14 residues. The CDR3 reads CASSLDREPSFYTF. The CDR3 DNA sequence: TGTGCCAGCAGCCTAGACAGGGAACCCTCGTTCTACACCTTC.

The J gene is TRBJ2-4, the V gene TRBV10-1; 8 bases map to TRBD2. The germline V gene has CDR1 WNHNN and CDR2 SYGVQD (reference sequence). The trim removed 2 bases at V and 5 bases at J, leaving 5 bases unmatched. The CDR3 is 15 amino acids. In DNA, the CDR3 is TGCGCCAGCAGTGAGACACGGGGGGGGCAAAACATTCAGTACTTC. It codes for CASSETRGGQNIQYF.

The rearrangement uses TRBV19 and TRBJ2-1; 8 nucleotides align to TRBD2. CDR3 size: 13 residues. Trimming removed 9 bases from V and 10 bases from J; junction bases left unmatched: 11. Germline V gene lookup returns CDR1 LNHDA and CDR2 SQIVND (reference sequence). The CDR3 region is CASAGAGGGEQFF. The CDR3 nucleotides read TGTGCCAGCGCAGGGGCGGGAGGCGGGGAGCAGTTCTTC.

V usage is TRBV2 and J usage is TRBJ2-3; no clear D gene. Trimming shortened V by 6 bases and J by 0 bases, and 19 bases separated the two germline ends. CDR1 SNHLY and CDR2 FYNNEI come from the germline V gene. This CDR3 spans 17 amino acids. CDR3 amino acids: CASRGSLGSSSTDTQYF. CDR3 sequence (DNA): TGTGCCAGCAGGGGCAGTCTTGGCAGCTCTAGCACAGATACGCAGTATTTT.

The genes are TRBV2 and TRBJ1-1; D not resolved. Trimming took off 8 bases at V and 1 base at J, with 5 bases between the two ends. This CDR3 spans 11 amino acids. Per the germline V gene, CDR1 is SNHLY and CDR2 is FYNNEI. The CDR3 loop reads CASLRNTEAFF. CDR3 nucleotides: TGTGCCAGCCTGAGGAACACTGAAGCTTTCTTT.

This rearrangement joins TRBV11-2 to TRBJ1-1; a possible D gene is TRBD1 (6 bases). The CDR3 extends over 17 amino acids. Per germline, CDR1 SGHAT and CDR2 FQNNGV. V shed 0 bases and J shed 0 bases, with 14 bases lying between them. CDR3 protein: CASSLDSGAIMNTEAFF. The CDR3 DNA sequence: TGTGCCAGCAGCTTAGACTCAGGGGCGATCATGAACACTGAAGCTTTCTTT.

The J gene is TRBJ2-7, the V gene TRBV27; D possibly corresponds to TRBD1 (5 bases). CDR1 and CDR2 from the germline V gene are MNHEY and SMNVEV (reference sequence). Trimming shortened V by 1 base and J by 1 base, and 8 bases separated the two germline ends. The CDR3 is made up of 14 amino acids. CDR3 nucleotide sequence: TGTGCCAGCAGTTTATGGGGCAGTTCCTACGAGCAGTACTTC. It codes for CASSLWGSSYEQYF.

The rearrangement uses TRBV21-1 and TRBJ1-5; the table's D call TRBD1 went unverified against the DNA. TRBV21-1 is a pseudogene. The CDR3 loop spans 13 amino acids. The CDR3 here is CASSNQGNQPQHF. The CDR3 DNA follows: TGTGCCAGCAGCAATCAGGGCAATCAGCCCCAGCATTTT.

The chain uses TRBV6-1 and TRBJ2-2; 7 nucleotides match TRBD2. The CDR3 is 13 residues long. Unmatched junction bases numbered 9, after V lost 11 bases and J lost 6 bases. Germline assignment: CDR1 MNHNS and CDR2 SASEGT. The CDR3 nucleotides read TGTGCCGTCGTGAGGGGAGGGCCCGGGGAGCTGTTTTTT. Protein sequence: CAVVRGGPGELFF.